Only one count was recorded for the clone carrying this TCR beta chain. The data are from a study of patients and donors after allogeneic stem cell transplantation. From the RT-PCR reads, TCRdb called clonotypes with MiXCR, one entry per CDR3 protein. The table records about 160,000 distinct CDR3 sequences, about 36% of them present only once. Sequences were obtained from blood, either unsorted or a sorted T cell fraction (not recorded which). This clonotype was obtained from a human donor who was either an allogeneic HSCT recipient or a stem cell or donor lymphocyte infusion donor (not recorded which). It is not recorded whose cells these are; they may come from a transplant donor.

CDR3 sequence: CATGAGEFIDEQFF. CDR3 sequence (DNA): TGTGCCACCGGGGCAGGGGAGTTCATAGATGAGCAGTTCTTC. The chain recombines TRBV24-1 with TRBJ2-1, with D possibly being TRBD1 (6 bases). V lost 9 bases and J 8 bases, leaving 19 bases between the germline ends. This CDR3 has 14 residues. The germline gives CDR1 KGHDR, CDR2 SFDVKD.